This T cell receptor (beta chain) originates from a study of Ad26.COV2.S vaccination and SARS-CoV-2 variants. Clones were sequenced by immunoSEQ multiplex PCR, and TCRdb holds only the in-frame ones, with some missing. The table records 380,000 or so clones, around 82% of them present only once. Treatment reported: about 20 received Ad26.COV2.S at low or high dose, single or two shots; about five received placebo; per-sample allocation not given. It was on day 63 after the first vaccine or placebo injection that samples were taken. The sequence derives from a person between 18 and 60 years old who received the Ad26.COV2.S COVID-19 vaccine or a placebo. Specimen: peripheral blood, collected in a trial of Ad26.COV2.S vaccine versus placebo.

CDR3 bases: TGTGCCAGTAGTACCGACAGGATTAATGAAAAACTGTTTTTT. Translated, it gives CASSTDRINEKLFF. The chain combines TRBV19 with TRBJ1-4; a possible D gene is TRBD1 (6 bases). Germline V gene sequence: CDR1 LNHDA, CDR2 SQIVND (reference sequence). Trimming cost V 4 bases and J 4 bases, with 10 bases left between them. The CDR3 sequence is 14 residues long.